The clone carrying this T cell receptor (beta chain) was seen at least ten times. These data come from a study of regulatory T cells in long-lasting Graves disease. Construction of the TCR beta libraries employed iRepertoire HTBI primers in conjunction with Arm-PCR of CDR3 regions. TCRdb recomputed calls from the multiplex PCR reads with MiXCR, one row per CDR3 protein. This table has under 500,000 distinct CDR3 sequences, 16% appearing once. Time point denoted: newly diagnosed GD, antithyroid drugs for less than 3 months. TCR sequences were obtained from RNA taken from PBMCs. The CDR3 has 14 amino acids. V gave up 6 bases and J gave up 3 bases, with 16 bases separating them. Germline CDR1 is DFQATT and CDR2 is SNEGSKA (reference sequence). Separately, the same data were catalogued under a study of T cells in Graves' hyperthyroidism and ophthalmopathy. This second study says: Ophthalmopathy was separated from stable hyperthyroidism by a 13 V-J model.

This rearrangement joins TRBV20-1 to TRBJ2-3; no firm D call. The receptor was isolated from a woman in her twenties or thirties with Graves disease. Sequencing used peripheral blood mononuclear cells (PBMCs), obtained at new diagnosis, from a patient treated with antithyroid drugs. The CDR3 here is CSAAQALRTDTQYF. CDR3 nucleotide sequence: TGCAGTGCCGCGCAGGCCTTGAGGACAGATACGCAGTATTTT.